This TCR beta chain was found in a study of glioma-infiltrating T cells. Findings and caveats of the study: Only very few CDR3 sequences appeared in both tissue and blood. Tissue-blood divergence was below expectation in non-neoplastic patients, above in gliomas.

The iRepertoire nested amplicon-rescue multiplex PCR amplified TCR alpha and beta CDR3s from RNA. For one-step reverse transcription and amplification, about 85-400 ng of tissue mRNA or PBMC total RNA was used. TCRdb used MiXCR to reprocess the multiplex PCR reads, holding one entry per CDR3 protein. This table has 44,000 or so distinct CDR3 sequences, approximately 20% appearing once. This clonotype appeared many times. No antigen is known for it. The source material was glioma tissue, nonneoplastic brain tissue, or PBMCs (not recorded which). The TCR was taken from a human donor with low-grade glioma or glioblastoma, undergoing nonglioma brain surgery, or in good health (not recorded which).

CDR3 nucleotides: TGTGCCAGCAGCCAAAACCGGGGCTTTTACAATGAGCAGTTCTTC. Protein sequence: CASSQNRGFYNEQFF. V gene TRBV14 combines with J gene TRBJ2-1; D is possibly TRBD1 or TRBD2 (5 bases each). Germline CDR1 SGHDN, CDR2 FVKESK. The CDR3 sequence is 15 residues long. Between the trimmed V and J ends, which lost 2 bases and 4 bases, there was a span of 12 bases.